The rows below give T cell receptor beta chains drawn from one sample of a study of T cell responses to AZD1222 COVID-19 vaccine. The method was immunoSEQ multiplex PCR; TCRdb's version includes in-frame clones alone and lacks a portion of them. The table has around 95,000 clones, roughly 90% seen once; the top ten hold under 2%. The sequencing here drew on peripheral blood, taken on day 0 of AZD1222 vaccination. The receptors stem from an adult in good health. CDR3s include the opening cysteine and the closing phenylalanine or tryptophan. A D gene is named only where the DNA matches it firmly.

J	V	D	CDR3	DNA
TRBJ1-5	TRBV11-2	-	CASSLTPGQPQHF	TGTGCCAGCAGCTTAACCCCCGGTCAGCCCCAGCATTTT
TRBJ2-1	TRBV12-3/TRBV12-4	-	CASSLEDRAQFF	TGTGCCAGCAGTTTAGAGGACCGGGCGCAGTTCTTC
TRBJ2-7	TRBV5-1	-	CASSLGGDEQYF	TGCGCCAGCAGCTTGGGCGGCGACGAGCAGTACTTC
TRBJ1-4	TRBV9	-	CASSAQEGLNEKLFF	TGTGCCAGCAGCGCTCAGGAGGGCCTTAATGAAAAACTGTTTTTT
TRBJ1-2	TRBV3-1/TRBV3-2	-	CASSQDRGTGGYTF	TGTGCCAGCAGCCAAGATCGAGGGACTGGCGGCTACACCTTC
TRBJ2-1	TRBV9	-	CASSVGGAWGSDNEQFF	TGTGCCAGCAGCGTCGGGGGAGCTTGGGGAAGCGACAATGAGCAGTTCTTC
TRBJ2-7	TRBV5-1	TRBD2	CASSLTGLAESYEQYF	TGCGCCAGCAGCCTCACCGGACTAGCGGAATCCTACGAGCAGTACTTC
TRBJ2-1	TRBV9	TRBD2	CASSVDGGRGYNEQFF	TGTGCCAGCAGCGTAGATGGCGGGAGGGGTTACAATGAGCAGTTCTTC
TRBJ2-7	TRBV12-3/TRBV12-4	-	CASSFVAYEQYF	TGTGCCAGCAGTTTCGTCGCCTACGAGCAGTACTTC
TRBJ2-3	TRBV29-1	-	CSVVVRDTQYF	TGCAGCGTTGTGGTACGGGATACGCAGTATTTT
TRBJ1-3	TRBV19	-	CASSISSDGVSGNTIYF	TGTGCCAGTAGTATATCCTCTGACGGTGTCTCTGGAAACACCATATATTTT
TRBJ1-6	TRBV28	-	CASDTGNSPLHF	TGTGCCAGTGACACAGGGAATTCACCCCTCCACTTT